This record covers a single TCR beta chain. The record originates from a study of cytotoxic CD8 clonotypes in ibrutinib-treated CLL. Germline CDR1 and CDR2: SQVTM and ANQGSEA. The V end was cut by 4 bases, the J end by 11 bases, with 20 bases between. This CDR3 comprises 13 residues. Assay used: immunoSEQ multiplex PCR; TCRdb lists only in-frame clones, some missing. Of about 44,000 clones in the sample, about 70% were seen once. The sample in question was PBMCs, obtained after 12 months of ibrutinib treatment. The TCR comes from a human donor with chronic lymphocytic leukemia. The V and J genes are TRBV29-1 and TRBJ1-1, with D uncertain. This CDR3 is CSVVRLPIWLAFF. The DNA of the CDR3 is TGCAGCGTTGTTAGGTTACCGATCTGGCTCGCTTTCTTT.